The 15 T cell receptor beta chains listed next were all sequenced from one sample in a study of early T cells in non-severe SARS-CoV-2 infection. TCRdb redid the calling of the 5' RACE reads with MiXCR, one entry per CDR3 protein. Altogether about 60,000 distinct CDR3 sequences are present, roughly 5.3% being singletons, with the ten largest covering 6.8%. The sequencing input was whole blood. These receptors came from an adult who was a healthcare worker with PCR-confirmed SARS-CoV-2 infection or an uninfected control (not recorded which).

The chain couples TRBV2 to TRBJ2-3; the D gene could be TRBD1 or TRBD2 (5 bases each). Trimming took 6 bases from V and 0 from J, leaving 10 bases between them. Germline V gives CDR1 SNHLY, CDR2 FYNNEI. This CDR3 comprises 14 residues. Here the CDR3 DNA reads TGTGCCAGCAGGGGGGACCCTAGCACAGATACGCAGTATTTT. Translating gives CASRGDPSTDTQYF.

The sample holds many counts of this clonotype. This chain links TRBV12-3 or TRBV12-4 with TRBJ1-5; no reliable D call. V gave up 4 bases and J gave up 1 base, with 5 bases separating them. This CDR3 comprises 13 residues. CDR3 residues: CASSWRSNQPQHF. Here the CDR3 DNA reads TGTGCCAGCAGTTGGAGGAGCAATCAGCCCCAGCATTTT.

This clonotype was detected ten times or more. The chain uses TRBV7-2 and TRBJ2-1, with TRBD2 identical over 7 bases. Germline V gives CDR1 SGHTA, CDR2 FQGNSA. The CDR3 contains 18 residues. Trimming took 4 bases from V and 4 from J; bases not matched to a gene: 16. CDR3 region: CASSSLLSGALGYNEQFF. DNA of the CDR3: TGTGCCAGCAGCTCCCTCCTAAGCGGGGCCCTCGGTTACAATGAGCAGTTCTTC.

V is TRBV4-1 and J is TRBJ2-3; the match to TRBD2 covers 15 bases. This CDR3 contains 17 residues. V shed 4 bases, J shed 3 bases, and the junction held 5 bases outside the gene matches. CDR1 MGHRA and CDR2 YSYEKL come from the germline V gene. The CDR3 sequence is CASSRGGLAGGTDTQYF. CDR3 nucleotides: TGCGCCAGCAGCCGAGGGGGACTAGCGGGAGGTACAGATACGCAGTATTTT.

The chain joins TRBV27 to TRBJ1-2, with D unclear. V lost 4 bases, J lost 8 bases, and 17 bases lay in between. Germline values: CDR1 MNHEY, CDR2 SMNVEV (reference sequence). The CDR3 length is 14 residues. CDR3 coding DNA: TGTGCCAGCAGTTCGCCGGACTCCGACCGAGGCTACACCTTC. This translates into CASSSPDSDRGYTF.

This clonotype was seen a handful of times. The J gene is TRBJ2-1, the V gene TRBV7-2; no clear D gene. V was trimmed by 4 bases and J by 10 bases, leaving 11 bases between them. The CDR3 spans 12 residues. Germline-derived CDR1 and CDR2 are SGHTA and FQGNSA. The CDR3 DNA reads TGTGCCAGCAGCTCCCCATCTAGGGAGCAGTTCTTC. Its protein is CASSSPSREQFF.

V usage is TRBV29-1 and J usage is TRBJ2-5, with 10 nucleotides matching TRBD2. The CDR3 consists of 14 residues. The V segment lost 7 bases and the J segment 5 bases; nucleotides outside the gene matches: 10. Germline V lookup: CDR1 SQVTM, CDR2 ANQGSEA. In DNA form, the CDR3 reads TGCAGCGGCACAAGCGGGAGGGTCGGGGAGACCCAGTACTTC. Its translation: CSGTSGRVGETQYF.

This clonotype came up many times. CDR3 coding DNA: TGTGCCTGGAGTGGAACGTTGAACACTGAAGCTTTCTTT. This translates into CAWSGTLNTEAFF. The chain is built from TRBV30 and TRBJ1-1; D uncertain. V shed 1 base and J shed 0 bases, with 6 bases lying between them. Germline-derived CDR1 and CDR2 are GTSNPN and SVGIG (reference sequence). The CDR3 is 13 residues long.

This clonotype showed up many times. The chain couples TRBV7-2 to TRBJ2-7; D unclear. CDR1 SGHTA and CDR2 FQGNSA come from the germline V gene. This CDR3 comprises 12 residues. Trimming removed 5 bases from V and 2 bases from J, with 7 bases in between. Here the CDR3 reads CASSPRTYEQYF. The DNA of the CDR3 is TGTGCCAGCAGCCCCCGGACCTACGAGCAGTACTTC.

Many counts were recorded for this clonotype. This chain links TRBV7-2 with TRBJ1-3; no clear D gene. Germline-derived CDR1 and CDR2 are SGHTA and FQGNSA. Trimming pared 5 bases from V and 7 bases from J, leaving 12 bases between. This CDR3 region has 13 residues. CDR3 sequence reads: CASSTIQGNTIYF. CDR3 DNA: TGTGCCAGCAGCACTATCCAAGGCAACACCATATATTTT. Full variable domain (outside the CDR3, taken from reference TRBV7-2 and TRBJ1-3): GAGVSQSPSNKVTEKGKDVELRCDPISGHTALYWYRQSLGQGLEFLIYFQGNSAPDKSGLPSDRFSAERTGGSVSTLTIQRTQQEDSAVYLCASSTIQGNTIYFGEGSWLTVV.

This clonotype appeared many times. The chain joins TRBV6-2 or TRBV6-3 to TRBJ1-1; tentative D call: TRBD1 (6 bases). V was cut by 5 bases and J by 2 bases, with 12 bases left in between. The CDR3 is 14 residues long. The germline CDR1 and CDR2 sequences are MNHEY and SVGEGT. The CDR3 DNA is TGTGCCAGCAGTACCTGGACAGAAAACACTGAAGCTTTCTTT. This translates into CASSTWTENTEAFF.

This clonotype was picked up a small number of times. The rearrangement links TRBV6-1 to TRBJ1-2; tentative D call: TRBD1 (6 bases). The CDR3 runs 15 residues. Trimming removed 8 bases from V and 0 bases from J, with 16 bases in between. Looked up from germline, CDR1 is MNHNS and CDR2 is SASEGT. The CDR3 nucleotides are TGTGCCAGCCTCAAAGGGGGGATAGCTAACTATGGCTACACCTTC. Its protein product is CASLKGGIANYGYTF.

This clonotype appeared many times. This chain connects TRBV9 to TRBJ2-2; 9 bases agree with TRBD2. V was clipped by 0 bases and J by 2 bases; unmatched bases: 14. Germline V lookup: CDR1 SGDLS, CDR2 YYNGEE. CDR3 length: 20 residues. This chain's CDR3 is CASSVAQLRLAGKNTGELFF. CDR3 DNA sequence: TGTGCCAGCAGCGTAGCCCAACTACGGCTAGCGGGAAAAAACACCGGGGAGCTGTTTTTT.

The chain is built from TRBV7-9 and TRBJ2-5; the D is unclear. V gave up 5 bases and J gave up 2 bases, with 18 bases separating them. The germline CDR1 and CDR2 sequences are SEHNR and FQNEAQ (reference sequence). CDR3 length: 16 amino acids. Written as DNA, the CDR3 is TGTGCCAGCAGCCCACGGGCCGCCGTAACACAAGAGACCCAGTACTTC. Amino acids: CASSPRAAVTQETQYF.

Remarks on this clonotype: Germline and junction disagree at one end, which may indicate a read error. The chain combines TRBV7-7 with TRBJ1-1, with 7 bases fitting TRBD1. CDR1 is SSHAT, CDR2 FNYEAQ, per germline (reference sequence). This CDR3 has 13 residues. CDR3 nucleotides: TGTGCTAGCAGCAGAGACAGGGACACTGAAGCTTTCTTT. This gives the protein CASSRDRDTEAFF.